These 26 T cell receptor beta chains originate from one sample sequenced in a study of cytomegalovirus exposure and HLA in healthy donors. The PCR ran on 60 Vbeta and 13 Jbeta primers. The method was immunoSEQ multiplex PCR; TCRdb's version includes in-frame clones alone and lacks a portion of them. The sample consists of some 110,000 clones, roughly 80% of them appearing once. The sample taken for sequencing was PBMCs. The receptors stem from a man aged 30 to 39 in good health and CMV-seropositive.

The CDR3 sequence: CASSPLAGIAYEQYF. CDR3 sequence (DNA): TGCGCCAGCAGCCCACTAGCGGGGATTGCCTACGAGCAGTACTTC. This sequence joins TRBV5-1 and TRBJ2-7; 10 bases map to TRBD2. CDR1 is SGHRS, CDR2 YFSETQ, per germline. The CDR3 contains 15 residues. Trimming removed 4 bases from V and 2 bases from J; junction bases left unmatched: 6.

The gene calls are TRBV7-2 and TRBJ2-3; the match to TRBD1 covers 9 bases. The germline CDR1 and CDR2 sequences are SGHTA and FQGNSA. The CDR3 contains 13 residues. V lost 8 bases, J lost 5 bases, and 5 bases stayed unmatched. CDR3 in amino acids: CASGRDREDTQYF. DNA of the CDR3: TGTGCCAGCGGCCGGGACAGGGAAGATACGCAGTATTTT.

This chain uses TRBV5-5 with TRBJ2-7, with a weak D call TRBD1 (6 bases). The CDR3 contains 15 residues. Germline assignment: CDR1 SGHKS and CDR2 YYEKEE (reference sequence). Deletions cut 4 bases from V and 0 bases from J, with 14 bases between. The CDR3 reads CASSKTGQYSYEQYF. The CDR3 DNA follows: TGTGCCAGCAGCAAGACTGGACAGTACTCCTACGAGCAGTACTTC.

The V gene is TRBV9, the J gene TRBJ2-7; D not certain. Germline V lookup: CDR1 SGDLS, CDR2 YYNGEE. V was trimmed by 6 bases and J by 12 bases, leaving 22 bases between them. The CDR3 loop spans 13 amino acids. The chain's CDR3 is CASTSPSSSELYF. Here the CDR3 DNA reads TGTGCCAGCACCTCACCCTCCTCGAGTGAACTGTACTTC.

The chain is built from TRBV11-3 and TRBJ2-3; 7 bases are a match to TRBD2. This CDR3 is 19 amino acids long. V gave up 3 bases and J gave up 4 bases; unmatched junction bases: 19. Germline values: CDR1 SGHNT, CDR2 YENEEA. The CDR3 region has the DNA TGTGCCAGCAGCTTCGGAGGGAGACTAGCCCGGGATGCATCAGATACGCAGTATTTT. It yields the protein CASSFGGRLARDASDTQYF.

Here the CDR3 reads CASTWGDRADYGYTF. The CDR3 DNA follows: TGTGCCAGCACCTGGGGGGACAGGGCGGACTATGGCTACACCTTC. This sequence joins TRBV28 and TRBJ1-2; the match to TRBD1 covers 9 bases. Germline loops: CDR1 MDHEN, CDR2 SYDVKM. This CDR3 spans 15 amino acids. Germline trimming cut 7 bases from V and 3 bases from J; bases unmatched to any gene: 9.

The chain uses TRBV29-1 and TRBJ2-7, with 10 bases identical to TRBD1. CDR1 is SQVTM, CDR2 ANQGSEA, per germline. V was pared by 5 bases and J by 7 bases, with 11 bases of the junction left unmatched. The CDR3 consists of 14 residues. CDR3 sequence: CSVTPGTGVGEQYF. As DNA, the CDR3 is TGCAGCGTTACTCCGGGGACAGGGGTTGGGGAGCAGTACTTC.

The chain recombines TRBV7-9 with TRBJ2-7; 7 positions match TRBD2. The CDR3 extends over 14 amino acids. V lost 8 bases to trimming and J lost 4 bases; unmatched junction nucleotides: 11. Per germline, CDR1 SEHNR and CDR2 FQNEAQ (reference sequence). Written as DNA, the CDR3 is TGTGCCAGCTCTGGGGGAGGGGAATCTTACGAGCAGTACTTC. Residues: CASSGGGESYEQYF.

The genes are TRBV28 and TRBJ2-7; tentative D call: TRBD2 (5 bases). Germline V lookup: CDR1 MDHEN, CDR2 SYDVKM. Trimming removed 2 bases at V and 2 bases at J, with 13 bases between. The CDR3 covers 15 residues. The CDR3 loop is CASSLRRVIAYEQYF. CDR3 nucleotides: TGTGCCAGCAGTTTAAGGCGGGTTATCGCCTACGAGCAGTACTTC.

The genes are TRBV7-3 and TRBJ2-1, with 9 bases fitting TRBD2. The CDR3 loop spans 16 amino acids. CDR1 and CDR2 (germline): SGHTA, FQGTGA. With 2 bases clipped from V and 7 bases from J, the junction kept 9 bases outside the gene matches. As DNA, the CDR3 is TGTGCCAGCAGCTTACACGTAGCGGGGGTTTCGAATGAGCAGTTCTTC. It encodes CASSLHVAGVSNEQFF.

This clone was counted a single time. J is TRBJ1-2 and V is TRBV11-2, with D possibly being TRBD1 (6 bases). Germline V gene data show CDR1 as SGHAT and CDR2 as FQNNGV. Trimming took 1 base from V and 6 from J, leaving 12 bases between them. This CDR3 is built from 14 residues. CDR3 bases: TGTGCCAGCAGCTTAGGAGGGGGGGAGCATGGCTACACCTTC. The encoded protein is CASSLGGGEHGYTF. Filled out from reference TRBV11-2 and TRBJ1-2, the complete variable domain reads EAGVAQSPRYKIIEKRQSVAFWCNPISGHATLYWYQQILGQGPKLLIQFQNNGVVDDSQLPKDRFSAERLKGVDSTLKIQPAKLEDSAVYLCASSLGGGEHGYTFGSGTRLTVV.

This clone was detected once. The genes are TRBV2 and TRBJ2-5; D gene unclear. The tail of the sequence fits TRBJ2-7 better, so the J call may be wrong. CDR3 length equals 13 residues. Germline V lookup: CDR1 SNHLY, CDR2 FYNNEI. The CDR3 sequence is CASTTPNHYEQYF. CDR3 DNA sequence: TGTGCCAGCACGACTCCAAACCACTACGAGCAGTACTTC.

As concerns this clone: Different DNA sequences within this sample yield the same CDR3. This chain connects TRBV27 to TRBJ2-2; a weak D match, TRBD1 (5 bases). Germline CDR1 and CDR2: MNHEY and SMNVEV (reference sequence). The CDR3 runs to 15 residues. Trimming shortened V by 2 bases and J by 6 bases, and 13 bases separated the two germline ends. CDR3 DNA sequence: TGTGCCAGCAGTTTAACGCCCGCAGGGCCCGGGGAGCTGTTTTTT. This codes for CASSLTPAGPGELFF.

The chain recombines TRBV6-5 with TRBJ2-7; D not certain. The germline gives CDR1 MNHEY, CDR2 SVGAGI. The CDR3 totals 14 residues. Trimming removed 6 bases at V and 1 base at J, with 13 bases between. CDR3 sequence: CASSLDSHSYEQYV. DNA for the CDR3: TGTGCCAGCAGCCTCGACTCTCATTCCTACGAGCAGTACGTC.

CDR3 nucleotide sequence: TGTGCCAGCAGCTCCCTACTAGCGGGAGATTCCTACGAGCAGTACTTC. This sequence encodes CASSSLLAGDSYEQYF. J is TRBJ2-7 and V is TRBV5-4; TRBD2 agrees at 11 bases. Losses at the gene ends were 3 bases for V and 1 base for J; bases not matched to a gene: 6. Germline CDR1 is SGHNT and CDR2 is YYREEE (reference sequence). The CDR3 is 16 residues long. Combining the CDR3 with reference TRBV5-4 and TRBJ2-7 gives the whole variable domain ETGVTQSPTHLIKTRGQQVTLRCSSQSGHNTVSWYQQALGQGPQFIFQYYREEENGRGNFPPRFSGLQFPNYSSELNVNALELDDSALYLCASSSLLAGDSYEQYFGPGTRLTVT.

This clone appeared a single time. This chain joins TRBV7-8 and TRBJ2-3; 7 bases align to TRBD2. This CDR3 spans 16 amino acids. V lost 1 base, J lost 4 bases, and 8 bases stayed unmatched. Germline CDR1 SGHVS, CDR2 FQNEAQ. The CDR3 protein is CASSLVPAGVADTQYF. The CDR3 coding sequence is TGTGCCAGCAGCTTAGTGCCGGCGGGGGTAGCAGATACGCAGTATTTT.

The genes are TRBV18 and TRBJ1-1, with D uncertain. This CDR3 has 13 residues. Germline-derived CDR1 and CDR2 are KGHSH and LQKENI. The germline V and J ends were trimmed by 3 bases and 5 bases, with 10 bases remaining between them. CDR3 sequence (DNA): TGTGCCAGCTCACCTTCCGAGGGAACTGAAGCTTTCTTT. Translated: CASSPSEGTEAFF. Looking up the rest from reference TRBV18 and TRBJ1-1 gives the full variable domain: NAGVMQNPRHLVRRRGQEARLRCSPMKGHSHVYWYRQLPEEGLKFMVYLQKENIIDESGMPKERFSAEFPKEGPSILRIQQVVRGDSAAYFCASSPSEGTEAFFGQGTRLTVV.

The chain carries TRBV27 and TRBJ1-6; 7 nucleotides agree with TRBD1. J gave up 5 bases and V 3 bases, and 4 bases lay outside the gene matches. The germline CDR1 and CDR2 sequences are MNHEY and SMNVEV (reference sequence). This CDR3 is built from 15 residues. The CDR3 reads CASSFVGGNNSPLHF. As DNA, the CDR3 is TGTGCCAGCAGTTTCGTAGGGGGCAATAATTCACCCCTCCACTTT.

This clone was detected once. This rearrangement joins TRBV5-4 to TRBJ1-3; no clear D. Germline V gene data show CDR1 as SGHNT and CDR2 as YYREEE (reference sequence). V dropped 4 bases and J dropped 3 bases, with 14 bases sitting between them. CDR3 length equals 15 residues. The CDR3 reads CASSLAAGGGNTIYF. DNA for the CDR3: TGTGCCAGCAGCCTCGCTGCGGGTGGTGGAAACACCATATATTTT.

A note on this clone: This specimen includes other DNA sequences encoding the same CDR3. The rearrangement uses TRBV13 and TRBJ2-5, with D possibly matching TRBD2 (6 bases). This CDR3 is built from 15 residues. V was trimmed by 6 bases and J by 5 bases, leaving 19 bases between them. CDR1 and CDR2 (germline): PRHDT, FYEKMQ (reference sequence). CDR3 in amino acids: CASSPRDPGVETQYF. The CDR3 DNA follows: TGTGCCAGCAGTCCGCGGGACCCCGGGGTGGAGACCCAGTACTTC.

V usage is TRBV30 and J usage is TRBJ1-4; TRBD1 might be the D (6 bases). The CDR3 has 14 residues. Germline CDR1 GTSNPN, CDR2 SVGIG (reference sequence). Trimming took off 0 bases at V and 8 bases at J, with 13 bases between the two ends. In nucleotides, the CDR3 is TGTGCCTGGAGTGTGGGGGGGCAGTTGGAAAAACTGTTTTTT. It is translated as CAWSVGGQLEKLFF.

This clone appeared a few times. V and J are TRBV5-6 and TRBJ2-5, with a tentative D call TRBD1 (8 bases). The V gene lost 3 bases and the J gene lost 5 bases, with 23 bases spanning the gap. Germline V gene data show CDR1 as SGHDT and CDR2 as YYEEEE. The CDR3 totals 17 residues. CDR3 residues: CASSWYSTGGAGETQYF. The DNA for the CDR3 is TGTGCCAGCAGCTGGTATAGTACAGGGGGGGCTGGGGAGACCCAGTACTTC.

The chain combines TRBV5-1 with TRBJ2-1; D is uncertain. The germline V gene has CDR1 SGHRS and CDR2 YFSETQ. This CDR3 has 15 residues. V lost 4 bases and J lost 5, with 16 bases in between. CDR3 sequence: CASSPVAWSNNEQFF. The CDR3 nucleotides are TGCGCCAGCAGCCCAGTGGCTTGGAGTAACAATGAGCAGTTCTTC.

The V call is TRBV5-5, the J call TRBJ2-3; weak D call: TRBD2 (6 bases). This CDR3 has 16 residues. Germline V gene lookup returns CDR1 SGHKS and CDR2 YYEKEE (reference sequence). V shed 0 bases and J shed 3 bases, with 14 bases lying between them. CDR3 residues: CASSLDGREETDTQYF. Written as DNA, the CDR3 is TGTGCCAGCAGCTTGGATGGCAGGGAGGAGACAGATACGCAGTATTTT. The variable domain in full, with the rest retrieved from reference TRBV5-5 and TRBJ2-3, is DAGVTQSPTHLIKTRGQQVTLRCSPISGHKSVSWYQQVLGQGPQFIFQYYEKEERGRGNFPDRFSARQFPNYSSELNVNALLLGDSALYLCASSLDGREETDTQYFGPGTRLTVL.

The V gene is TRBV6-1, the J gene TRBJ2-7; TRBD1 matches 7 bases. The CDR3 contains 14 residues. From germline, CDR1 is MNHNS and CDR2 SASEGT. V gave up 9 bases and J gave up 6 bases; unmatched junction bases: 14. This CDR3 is CASAISGTAGEQYV. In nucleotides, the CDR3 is TGTGCCAGTGCTATCTCAGGGACAGCCGGCGAGCAGTACGTC.

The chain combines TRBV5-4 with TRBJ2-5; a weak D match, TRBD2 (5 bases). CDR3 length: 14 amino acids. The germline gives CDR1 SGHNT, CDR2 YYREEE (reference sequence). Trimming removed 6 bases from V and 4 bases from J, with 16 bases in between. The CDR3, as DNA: TGTGCCAGCACAAGAGTCGGGATGGGAGAGACCCAGTACTTC. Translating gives CASTRVGMGETQYF.